The sequence of this T cell receptor beta chain was determined in a study of cytomegalovirus exposure and HLA in healthy donors. Points from the study as a whole: Earlier findings revealed that most TCR beta V segments proved productive either about 87% or about 30% of the time. Association of a missense DCLRE1C variant with TCR beta V- and J-gene trimming was reported in a later analysis.

CDR3 length: 15 amino acids. The V gene's germline CDR1 is SGHDN and CDR2 FVKESK. Unmatched junction bases numbered 4, after V lost 4 bases and J lost 1 base. PCR employed 60 Vbeta and 13 Jbeta primers. The protocol was immunoSEQ multiplex PCR, while the TCRdb copy is restricted to in-frame clones and leaves out a portion. The sample shows around 200,000 clones, around 88% of them seen only once. Note on this clone: Its antigen is as yet unknown.

This clonotype was sampled from a woman aged 18-29 years in good health and CMV-seronegative. Sequenced material: PBMCs. J is TRBJ2-1 and V is TRBV14; the match to TRBD1 covers 7 bases. The CDR3 here is CASSLGTASYNEQFF. For the CDR3, the DNA is TGTGCCAGCAGCCTCGGGACAGCGTCCTACAATGAGCAGTTCTTC.